What follows are 21 T cell receptor beta chains derived from one specimen sequenced in a study of CD8+ T cells in alopecia areata. cDNA serving as the sequencing template came from extracted, reverse transcribed RNA. Repertoires were generated with immunoSEQ multiplex PCR, while TCRdb's copy carries only in-frame clones and drops some. The table has 150,000 or so clones, about 89% seen once. The sequenced sample was CD8+ T cells sorted from blood, obtained at week 0. These receptor sequences come from a human donor with alopecia areata.

The chain couples TRBV6-1 to TRBJ2-3; D might be TRBD2 (6 bases). This CDR3 is built from 14 residues. The germline gives CDR1 MNHNS, CDR2 SASEGT. V lost 5 bases to trimming and J lost 6 bases, with 15 bases between them. The CDR3 here is CASSLARAGDTQYF. The CDR3 DNA reads TGTGCCAGCAGTCTAGCAAGGGCGGGGGATACGCAGTATTTT.

This chain connects TRBV11-2 to TRBJ2-7; D is perhaps TRBD2 (6 bases). CDR3 length equals 14 residues. The germline V and J ends were trimmed by 4 bases and 2 bases, with 12 bases remaining between them. From germline, CDR1 is SGHAT and CDR2 FQNNGV. CDR3 in DNA: TGTGCCAGCAGCTCTACCGGGACTCCCTACGAGCAGTACTTC. This encodes CASSSTGTPYEQYF.

The chain uses TRBV5-6 and TRBJ2-7; possible D gene TRBD1, 7 bases. CDR1 and CDR2 from the germline V gene are SGHDT and YYEEEE. V shed 6 bases and J shed 3 bases, with 13 bases lying between them. The CDR3 contains 13 residues. In nucleotides, the CDR3 is TGTGCCAGCATGTCAGGGGGGATCTACGAGCAGTACTTC. This gives the protein CASMSGGIYEQYF. Full variable domain (missing parts from reference TRBV5-6 and TRBJ2-7): DAGVTQSPTHLIKTRGQQVTLRCSPKSGHDTVSWYQQALGQGPQFIFQYYEEEERQRGNFPDRFSGHQFPNYSSELNVNALLLGDSALYLCASMSGGIYEQYFGPGTRLTVT.

The chain recombines TRBV30 with TRBJ2-4; D is perhaps TRBD1 (5 bases). The CDR3 runs 14 residues. V was clipped by 0 bases and J by 10 bases, with 16 bases between them. Germline assignment: CDR1 GTSNPN and CDR2 SVGIG (reference sequence). The CDR3 here is CAWSVGSGLVIQYF. CDR3 DNA sequence: TGTGCCTGGAGTGTGGGGTCAGGGCTTGTAATTCAGTACTTC.

V is TRBV28 and J is TRBJ2-7; D gene unclear. Looked up from germline, CDR1 is MDHEN and CDR2 is SYDVKM. CDR3 size: 12 residues. Trimming took off 6 bases at V and 4 bases at J, with 10 bases between the two ends. The CDR3 here is CASSPLSYEQYF. The CDR3 DNA reads TGTGCCAGCAGCCCACTATCATACGAGCAGTACTTC.

This clone has more than one count but fewer than ten. This rearrangement joins TRBV30 to TRBJ1-5; D call uncertain. The CDR3 consists of 13 residues. Trimming shortened V by 0 bases and J by 6 bases, and 9 bases separated the two germline ends. Germline lookup yields CDR1 GTSNPN and CDR2 SVGIG (reference sequence). Written as DNA, the CDR3 is TGTGCCTGGAGTGTAGGACCAGGTCAGCCCCAGCATTTT. Protein sequence: CAWSVGPGQPQHF.

This CDR3 reads CASSLAPTENYGYTF. DNA for the CDR3: TGTGCCAGCAGCTTAGCCCCGACAGAAAACTATGGCTACACCTTC. The chain uses TRBV11-2 and TRBJ1-2, with a possible D match to TRBD1 (5 bases). V lost 1 base, J lost 2 bases, and 11 bases lay in between. Germline assignment: CDR1 SGHAT and CDR2 FQNNGV. CDR3 length: 15 amino acids.

The chain carries TRBV6-5 and TRBJ2-1; TRBD1 matches 7 bases. CDR1 MNHEY and CDR2 SVGAGI come from the germline V gene. This CDR3 contains 15 residues. With 2 bases clipped from V and 9 bases from J, the junction kept 10 bases outside the gene matches. For the CDR3, the DNA is TGTGCCAGCAGTTACGACTCGACAGGGCGCTCTGAGCAGTTCTTC. Encoded protein: CASSYDSTGRSEQFF.

This clone was seen just once. DNA of the CDR3: TGTGCCAGCAGCTCTCGGGTAGCGGACAATGAGCAGTTCTTC. Translation: CASSSRVADNEQFF. The V gene is TRBV5-4, the J gene TRBJ2-1; weak D call: TRBD2 (6 bases). Germline V CDR1 and CDR2: SGHNT, YYREEE (reference sequence). V was pared by 3 bases and J by 5 bases, with 12 bases between. The CDR3 is 14 amino acids. Full variable domain (remainder filled in from reference TRBV5-4 and TRBJ2-1): ETGVTQSPTHLIKTRGQQVTLRCSSQSGHNTVSWYQQALGQGPQFIFQYYREEENGRGNFPPRFSGLQFPNYSSELNVNALELDDSALYLCASSSRVADNEQFFGPGTRLTVL.

In this sample, this clone turned up once. The sample holds other DNA sequences that translate to the same CDR3. CDR3 in DNA: TGTGCCAGCAGCCCCCGGGAGACCCAGTACTTC. Protein product: CASSPRETQYF. The chain recombines TRBV7-9 with TRBJ2-5; D gene ambiguous. Deletions cut 5 bases from V and 5 bases from J, with 6 bases between. The CDR3 is 11 residues long. The germline CDR1 and CDR2 sequences are SEHNR and FQNEAQ (reference sequence).

The V call is TRBV29-1, the J call TRBJ2-1, with a weak D call TRBD2 (6 bases). Trimming took 1 base from V and 2 from J, leaving 12 bases between them. CDR3 length: 15 amino acids. The germline gives CDR1 SQVTM, CDR2 ANQGSEA. CDR3 sequence reads: CSVEGSGAPYNEQFF. The CDR3, as DNA: TGCAGCGTTGAAGGTAGCGGAGCCCCCTACAATGAGCAGTTCTTC.

V gene TRBV30 combines with J gene TRBJ2-1, with 10 bases matching TRBD2. There are 15 residues in the CDR3. Germline CDR1 reads GTSNPN; CDR2 reads SVGIG (reference sequence). J gave up 7 bases and V 1 base, and 7 bases lay outside the gene matches. The CDR3 protein is CAWSAPAGGRNEQFF. For the CDR3, the DNA is TGTGCCTGGAGTGCCCCAGCGGGGGGGAGGAATGAGCAGTTCTTC.

As for this clone: Additional DNA sequences in this sample encode the identical CDR3. The chain combines TRBV11-2 with TRBJ2-7, with 9 positions matching TRBD2. Trimming cost V 1 base and J 2 bases; bases outside gene matches: 6. The CDR3 is 16 amino acids. The germline gives CDR1 SGHAT, CDR2 FQNNGV. CDR3 DNA: TGTGCCAGCAGCTTAGTAACTAGCGGGCCTGCCTACGAGCAGTACTTC. Its translation: CASSLVTSGPAYEQYF. Full variable domain (remainder filled in from reference TRBV11-2 and TRBJ2-7): EAGVAQSPRYKIIEKRQSVAFWCNPISGHATLYWYQQILGQGPKLLIQFQNNGVVDDSQLPKDRFSAERLKGVDSTLKIQPAKLEDSAVYLCASSLVTSGPAYEQYFGPGTRLTVT.

Worth noting for this clone: Other DNA sequences of this sample code for an identical CDR3. The chain is built from TRBV27 and TRBJ2-7; D is possibly TRBD1 (5 bases). This CDR3 has 16 amino acids. The germline V and J ends were trimmed by 1 base and 0 bases, with 13 bases remaining between them. CDR1 is MNHEY and CDR2 is SMNVEV in the germline V gene (reference sequence). This CDR3 reads CASSLFARASSYEQYF. CDR3 nucleotides: TGTGCCAGCAGTTTATTCGCCAGGGCCAGCTCCTACGAGCAGTACTTC.

This chain links TRBV4-2 with TRBJ2-3; no firm D call. This CDR3 has 16 amino acids. V shed 4 bases and J shed 2 bases, with 16 bases lying between them. In germline, CDR1 is LGHNA, CDR2 YNFKEQ. CDR3 sequence: CASSRLRQKATDTQYF. CDR3 coding DNA: TGTGCCAGCAGCCGTCTTCGGCAAAAGGCCACAGATACGCAGTATTTT.

A single count supports this clone. The chain has TRBV10-1 and TRBJ2-7; D call uncertain. With 3 bases removed from V and 5 bases from J, the gap between germline ends came to 5 bases. CDR3 length equals 11 residues. CDR1 and CDR2 (germline): WNHNN, SYGVQD (reference sequence). CDR3 region: CASSDSDEQYF. In nucleotides, the CDR3 is TGCGCCAGCAGTGACTCGGACGAGCAGTACTTC.

The chain couples TRBV27 to TRBJ2-1; no definite D call. V lost 4 bases and J lost 5, with 6 bases in between. The CDR3 runs 12 residues. The germline V gene has CDR1 MNHEY and CDR2 SMNVEV (reference sequence). The CDR3 DNA follows: TGTGCCAGCAGTTACAGAAACAATGAGCAGTTCTTC. Protein product: CASSYRNNEQFF.

This CDR3 reads CASSYTVLQETQYF. As DNA, the CDR3 is TGTGCCAGCAGTTATACGGTGCTCCAAGAGACCCAGTACTTC. The chain combines TRBV6-5 with TRBJ2-5; D is unresolved. V lost 3 bases to trimming and J lost 1 base, with 9 bases between them. This CDR3 contains 14 residues. Germline CDR1 MNHEY, CDR2 SVGAGI.

This chain joins TRBV7-6 and TRBJ2-5, with D hard to call. The CDR3 contains 15 residues. Deletions cut 5 bases from V and 2 bases from J, with 15 bases between. Germline lookup yields CDR1 SGHVS and CDR2 FNYEAQ. CDR3 in DNA: TGTGCCAGCAGCCCCAGTACGGTTGAGCAAGAGACCCAGTACTTC. Encoded protein: CASSPSTVEQETQYF. The full variable domain, its missing parts supplied by reference TRBV7-6 and TRBJ2-5, is GAGVSQSPRYKVTKRGQDVALRCDPISGHVSLYWYRQALGQGPEFLTYFNYEAQQDKSGLPNDRFSAERPEGSISTLTIQRTEQRDSAMYRCASSPSTVEQETQYFGPGTRLLVL.

A single count supports this clone. The chain employs TRBV7-9 and TRBJ2-3, with 7 bases fitting TRBD2. Germline loops: CDR1 SEHNR, CDR2 FQNEAQ (reference sequence). Trimming at V came to 7 bases and at J to 4 bases, leaving 8 bases not matched to a gene. The CDR3 length is 14 residues. The CDR3 DNA reads as TGTGCCAGCAAAGGCGGGAGTCGGGCAGATACGCAGTATTTT. It encodes CASKGGSRADTQYF.

This clone has a handful of counts. J is TRBJ2-7 and V is TRBV5-6; 8 positions agree with TRBD1. CDR1 and CDR2 (germline): SGHDT, YYEEEE. Trimming at V came to 4 bases and at J to 3 bases, leaving 9 bases not matched to a gene. This CDR3 is built from 15 residues. CDR3 protein: CASSPRTGRFYEQYF. In DNA, the CDR3 is TGTGCCAGCAGCCCCCGGACAGGGCGTTTCTACGAGCAGTACTTC. Full variable domain (rest looked up from reference TRBV5-6 and TRBJ2-7): DAGVTQSPTHLIKTRGQQVTLRCSPKSGHDTVSWYQQALGQGPQFIFQYYEEEERQRGNFPDRFSGHQFPNYSSELNVNALLLGDSALYLCASSPRTGRFYEQYFGPGTRLTVT.